The entry that follows covers one TCR beta chain sequence. The data derive from a study of OX40 agonist ivuxolimab in advanced cancers. Profiling relied on immunoSEQ multiplex PCR, and the TCRdb table lists in-frame clones only, not all of them. The sample has about 60,000 clones, 91% seen once. The TCR comes from an adult with an advanced solid tumor such as melanoma, head and neck, liver or kidney cancer. Material: CD4+ or CD8+ T cells sorted from blood, obtained in a trial of the OX40 agonist ivuxolimab.

The CDR3: CASSSTQIEQYF. The CDR3 coding sequence is TGTGCCAGCAGTTCCACTCAGATCGAGCAGTACTTC. V usage is TRBV28 and J usage is TRBJ2-7; D is uncertain. V lost 4 bases to trimming and J lost 6 bases, with 10 bases between them. Germline V gene data show CDR1 as MDHEN and CDR2 as SYDVKM. This CDR3 has 12 residues. Full variable domain (outside the CDR3, taken from reference TRBV28 and TRBJ2-7): DVKVTQSSRYLVKRTGEKVFLECVQDMDHENMFWYRQDPGLGLRLIYFSYDVKMKEKGDIPEGYSVSREKKERFSLILESASTNQTSMYLCASSSTQIEQYFGPGTRLTVT.